Sequencing of this TCR beta chain was carried out in a study of cytotoxic CD8 clonotypes in ibrutinib-treated CLL. Whole-study results and caveats: Contraction or stability on treatment was seen for public clonotypes, which were uncommon. At ibrutinib response, clonality increased, and at progression it declined back toward baseline.

A remark on this clone: Its antigen is unknown.

TCRdb's table, derived via immunoSEQ multiplex PCR, lists solely in-frame clones and lacks some. The table lists around 250,000 clones, 70% of them singletons. This CDR3 is 19 amino acids long. The germline V gene encodes CDR1 MNHEY and CDR2 SMNVEV (reference sequence). Trimming took 5 bases from V and 0 from J, leaving 20 bases between them. Material: PBMCs, obtained after 24 months of ibrutinib treatment. This TCR was sampled from a human donor with chronic lymphocytic leukemia. The V gene is TRBV27, the J gene TRBJ2-6; the D gene is possibly TRBD1 (7 bases). The CDR3 DNA sequence: TGTGCCAGCAGTCTAAAGCCCCCAGGGGGGATCTCTGGGGCCAACGTCCTGACTTTC. It translates to CASSLKPPGGISGANVLTF. Together with reference TRBV27 and TRBJ2-6, the CDR3 gives the full variable domain: EAQVTQNPRYLITVTGKKLTVTCSQNMNHEYMSWYRQDPGLGLRQIYYSMNVEVTDKGDVPEGYKVSRKEKRNFPLILESPSPNQTSLYFCASSLKPPGGISGANVLTFGAGSRLTVL.